This T cell receptor beta chain stems from a study of regulatory T cells in long-lasting Graves disease. Study overall: Persistent cases were those of Graves' disease that involved over 5 years of antithyroid drugs with positive TSH receptor antibodies.

Libraries of TCR beta came from iRepertoire HTBI primers plus Arm-PCR of CDR3 regions. Original handling: Spanning all samples, the identified segments comprised about 62 TRBV and approximately 15 TRBJ. TCRdb reprocessed the multiplex PCR reads via MiXCR and lists one record per CDR3 protein. TCRdb assigned the V and J calls; the authors' analysis was not used. The sample has 500,000 to 800,000 distinct CDR3 sequences; about 32% are singletons. Comment on this clonotype: This sequence may be a read error, since a much larger clone differs from it by one base.

Time point specified: persistent/refractory GD, antithyroid drugs over 5 years with positive TRAb. The TCR library was prepared using RNA isolated from PBMCs. The TCR originated in a female donor with Graves disease. This sample comprised peripheral blood mononuclear cells (PBMCs), obtained when the disease was refractory, from a patient treated with antithyroid drugs.

CDR3 loop: CASTSRNTEAFF. CDR3 sequence (DNA): TGTGCCAGCACGAGCAGGAACACTGAAGCTTTCTTT. This chain joins TRBV12-3 or TRBV12-4 and TRBJ1-1, with D unclear. The CDR3 is 12 residues long. V lost 7 bases, J lost 1 base, and 7 bases lay in between.